The 21 T cell receptor beta chains given below trace back to one sample, sequenced in a study of regulatory T cells in long-lasting Graves disease. The time point is: newly diagnosed GD, antithyroid drugs for less than 3 months. The TCR library was made from RNA that had been extracted from PBMCs in TRIzol. Researchers made TCR beta libraries by using iRepertoire HTBI primers and running Arm-PCR on CDR3 regions. TCRdb fed the multiplex PCR reads into MiXCR, producing one record per CDR3 protein. The sample contains 400,000 to 550,000 distinct CDR3 sequences, about 15% of which appear only once. The data were also submitted as part of a second study, on T cells in Graves' hyperthyroidism and ophthalmopathy.

This specimen consisted of peripheral blood mononuclear cells (PBMCs), obtained at new diagnosis, from a patient treated with antithyroid drugs. The receptors originated from a woman in her 30s with Graves disease.

V usage is TRBV14 and J usage is TRBJ2-2; 7 positions match TRBD2. The CDR3 has 16 residues. Trimming removed 7 bases from V and 4 bases from J; junction bases left unmatched: 12. Germline V gene data show CDR1 as SGHDN and CDR2 as FVKESK. The DNA for the CDR3 is TGTGCCAGCATCTCTCGGCGGGAGTGTTGCACCGGGGAGCTGTTTTTT. It codes for CASISRRECCTGELFF.

CDR3 nucleotides: TGTGCCAGCAGTTTATGGACTAGCGGGAGATTCAATGAGCAGTTCTTC. Its translation: CASSLWTSGRFNEQFF. V is TRBV27 and J is TRBJ2-1; TRBD2 matches at 13 bases. The CDR3 consists of 16 residues. Germline lookup yields CDR1 MNHEY and CDR2 SMNVEV (reference sequence). V shed 1 base and J 6 bases; nucleotides not matched to a gene: 3.

This clonotype was detected ten times or more. The chain uses TRBV12-3 or TRBV12-4 and TRBJ2-7; 7 nucleotides line up with TRBD2. The junction had 8 bases not matched to a gene; V was cut back by 2 bases and J by 4 bases. The length of the CDR3 is 15 residues. Written as DNA, the CDR3 is TGTGCCAGCAGTTTAAGGGCTAGCGGAAGTTACGAGCAGTACTTC. Encoded protein: CASSLRASGSYEQYF.

In its sample, this clonotype was seen many times. The chain employs TRBV20-1 and TRBJ2-7; the match to TRBD1 covers 9 bases. Germline-derived CDR1 and CDR2 are DFQATT and SNEGSKA (reference sequence). This CDR3 contains 13 residues. The V gene end was trimmed by 6 bases and the J gene end by 6 bases; junction bases not matched to a gene: 9. CDR3 protein: CSAAPGTGSEQYF. The CDR3 nucleotides read TGCAGTGCAGCCCCCGGGACAGGGTCCGAGCAGTACTTC.

This clonotype has at least ten counts. The V gene is TRBV11-2, the J gene TRBJ2-7; D is uncertain. CDR3 length equals 14 residues. Germline assignment: CDR1 SGHAT and CDR2 FQNNGV. The V and J ends lost 0 bases and 3 bases respectively, with 9 bases between them. The CDR3 DNA reads as TGTGCCAGCAGCTTAGACCGGACCCGCTACGAGCAGTACTTC. Translation: CASSLDRTRYEQYF.

This clonotype showed up many times. The chain uses TRBV27 and TRBJ1-1; 8 bases map to TRBD1. Germline V lookup: CDR1 MNHEY, CDR2 SMNVEV (reference sequence). Unmatched junction bases numbered 12, after V lost 6 bases and J lost 0 bases. CDR3 length equals 17 residues. This chain's CDR3 is CASSSTGQGVVNTEAFF. CDR3 coding DNA: TGTGCCAGCAGCTCAACCGGACAGGGAGTTGTGAACACTGAAGCTTTCTTT.

This clonotype has ten or more counts. The genes are TRBV5-1 and TRBJ2-7; D not certain. The CDR3 covers 16 residues. Trimming cost V 0 bases and J 0 bases, with 13 bases left between them. CDR1 and CDR2 (germline): SGHRS, YFSETQ. The CDR3 protein is CASSLGGSPISYEQYF. DNA of the CDR3: TGCGCCAGCAGCTTGGGGGGTAGCCCCATCTCCTACGAGCAGTACTTC.

Comment on this clonotype: A much larger clonotype is one base distant, so this may be a read error. The chain couples TRBV20-1 to TRBJ2-1; 8 nucleotides align to TRBD2. CDR1 is DFQATT and CDR2 is SNEGSKA in the germline V gene (reference sequence). J lost 10 bases, V lost 5 bases, and 13 bases had no gene match. This CDR3 has 14 amino acids. CDR3 DNA sequence: TGCAGTGCTTTGAGCGGGAGTCCTCCCTACGAGCAGTTCTTC. Protein product: CSALSGSPPYEQFF.

This clonotype was detected many times. The J gene is TRBJ1-2, the V gene TRBV6-1; 8 positions match TRBD1. The trim removed 3 bases at V and 9 bases at J, leaving 3 bases unmatched. The CDR3 covers 12 residues. CDR1 is MNHNS, CDR2 SASEGT, per germline. CDR3 region: CASSEDRVSYTF. In DNA, the CDR3 is TGTGCCAGCAGTGAGGACAGGGTGAGCTACACCTTC.

The chain employs TRBV10-3 and TRBJ2-1; TRBD2 aligns across 8 bases. CDR3 length: 12 amino acids. After removal of 7 bases from V and 9 bases from J, the junction contained 5 bases not matched to a gene. CDR1 ENHRY and CDR2 SYGVKD come from the germline V gene. The CDR3 spells CAIKAGAGEQFF. For the CDR3, the DNA is TGTGCCATCAAAGCGGGAGCCGGTGAGCAGTTCTTC.

Ten or more counts support this clonotype. CDR3 nucleotides: TGCAGCGTTGCACGGGACAGAAACTACGAGCAGTACTTC. Translated: CSVARDRNYEQYF. V usage is TRBV29-1 and J usage is TRBJ2-7; TRBD1 matches at 7 bases. The V segment lost 4 bases and the J segment 3 bases; nucleotides outside the gene matches: 6. Germline-derived CDR1 and CDR2 are SQVTM and ANQGSEA. The CDR3 contains 13 residues.

The table lists this clonotype with a count of one. V usage is TRBV29-1 and J usage is TRBJ2-5; D is perhaps TRBD2 (6 bases). V gave up 1 base and J gave up 2 bases, with 11 bases separating them. Germline values: CDR1 SQVTM, CDR2 ANQGSEA. The CDR3 spans 14 residues. The CDR3, as DNA: TGCAGCGTTGAAGGTATGGGGACTCAAGAGACCCAGTACTTC. Protein: CSVEGMGTQETQYF.

The table lists this clonotype with a few counts. This chain connects TRBV19 to TRBJ2-2; the D gene is possibly TRBD2 (7 bases). Trimming stripped 4 bases from V and 1 base from J, with 13 bases between. This CDR3 comprises 16 residues. Germline lookup yields CDR1 LNHDA and CDR2 SQIVND (reference sequence). The CDR3 protein is CASSTLGGQNTGELFF. The CDR3 DNA reads as TGTGCCAGTAGTACCCTCGGGGGGCAGAACACCGGGGAGCTGTTTTTT.

This clonotype has a count of ten or more. This chain connects TRBV7-9 to TRBJ2-3; no definite D call. The CDR3 consists of 11 residues. Germline lookup yields CDR1 SEHNR and CDR2 FQNEAQ (reference sequence). Trimming shortened V by 7 bases and J by 6 bases, and 8 bases separated the two germline ends. CDR3 in DNA: TGTGCCAGCACCACCGCGGATACGCAGTATTTT. This encodes CASTTADTQYF.

In this sample, this clonotype turned up a few times. This chain uses TRBV6-2 or TRBV6-3 with TRBJ2-5, with D maybe TRBD1 (5 bases). Trimming took off 6 bases at V and 0 bases at J, with 11 bases between the two ends. Germline V gene sequence: CDR1 MNHEY, CDR2 SVGEGT. This CDR3 has 14 amino acids. The CDR3 bases are TGTGCCAGCAGGGATGACAGTTACCAAGAGACCCAGTACTTC. Translating it yields CASRDDSYQETQYF.

This clonotype was seen ten or more times. The genes are TRBV12-3 or TRBV12-4 and TRBJ2-1, with a weak D call TRBD2 (6 bases). The CDR3 spans 19 residues. Trimming took off 5 bases at V and 4 bases at J, with 27 bases between the two ends. The CDR3 here is CASSTPLAYLWNTYNEQFF. CDR3 DNA: TGTGCCAGCAGTACCCCTCTAGCGTACCTGTGGAATACATACAATGAGCAGTTCTTC.

This clonotype was seen many times. This chain joins TRBV28 and TRBJ1-2, with D unclear. The CDR3 is 12 residues long. Between the trimmed V and J ends, which lost 5 bases and 8 bases, there was a span of 12 bases. Germline assignment: CDR1 MDHEN and CDR2 SYDVKM. The CDR3 is CASSNSFWGYTF. As DNA, the CDR3 is TGTGCCAGCAGTAACTCGTTTTGGGGCTACACCTTC.

This chain links TRBV7-8 with TRBJ2-4; 12 nucleotides line up with TRBD2. With 1 base clipped from V and 5 bases from J, the junction kept 6 bases outside the gene matches. CDR1 is SGHVS, CDR2 FQNEAQ, per germline. This CDR3 contains 17 residues. CDR3 nucleotide sequence: TGTGCCAGCAGCTTAGAGACTAGCGGGAGTCTTGAAAACATTCAGTACTTC. It translates to CASSLETSGSLENIQYF.

J is TRBJ1-2 and V is TRBV7-2, with 12 bases that match TRBD1. The CDR3 spans 16 residues. Germline CDR1 reads SGHTA; CDR2 reads FQGNSA. The V and J ends lost 3 bases and 6 bases, in that order; junction bases with no gene match: 8. The CDR3: CASSFSTGQGANGYTF. CDR3 DNA: TGTGCCAGCAGCTTCTCAACGGGACAGGGGGCCAATGGCTACACCTTC.

The chain is built from TRBV29-1 and TRBJ2-1; possible D gene TRBD1, 6 bases. Trimming took off 7 bases at V and 0 bases at J, with 13 bases between the two ends. Germline assignment: CDR1 SQVTM and CDR2 ANQGSEA. The CDR3 runs 14 residues. The CDR3 loop is CSAKGDVSYNEQFF. The CDR3 nucleotides read TGCAGCGCAAAGGGGGACGTCTCCTACAATGAGCAGTTCTTC.

J is TRBJ1-5 and V is TRBV2, with D possibly TRBD1 on 6 matching bases. Germline CDR1 is SNHLY and CDR2 is FYNNEI. V was pared by 6 bases and J by 5 bases, with 14 bases between. The CDR3 loop spans 14 amino acids. CDR3 bases: TGTGCCAGCAGGGGGGGGCAGGGTGATCAGCCCCAGCATTTT. It translates to CASRGGQGDQPQHF. Together with reference TRBV2 and TRBJ1-5, the CDR3 gives the full variable domain: EPEVTQTPSHQVTQMGQEVILRCVPISNHLYFYWYRQILGQKVEFLVSFYNNEISEKSEIFDDQFSVERPDGSNFTLKIRSTKLEDSAMYFCASRGGQGDQPQHFGDGTRLSIL.